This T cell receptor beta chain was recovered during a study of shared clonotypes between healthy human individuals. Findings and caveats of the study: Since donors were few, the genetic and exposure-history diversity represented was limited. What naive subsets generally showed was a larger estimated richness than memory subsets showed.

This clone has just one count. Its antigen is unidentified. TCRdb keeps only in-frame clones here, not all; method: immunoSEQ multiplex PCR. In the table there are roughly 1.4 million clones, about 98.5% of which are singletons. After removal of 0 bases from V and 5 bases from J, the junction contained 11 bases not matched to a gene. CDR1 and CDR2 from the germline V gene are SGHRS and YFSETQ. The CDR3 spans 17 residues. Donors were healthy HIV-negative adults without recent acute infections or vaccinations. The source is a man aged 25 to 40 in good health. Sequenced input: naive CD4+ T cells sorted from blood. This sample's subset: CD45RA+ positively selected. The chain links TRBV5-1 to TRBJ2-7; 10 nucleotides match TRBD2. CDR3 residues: CASSLAKGFLAGDEQYF. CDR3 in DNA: TGCGCCAGCAGCTTGGCGAAAGGTTTTCTAGCGGGAGACGAGCAGTACTTC. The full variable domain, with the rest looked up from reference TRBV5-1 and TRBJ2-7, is KAGVTQTPRYLIKTRGQQVTLSCSPISGHRSVSWYQQTPGQGLQFLFEYFSETQRNKGNFPGRFSGRQFSNSRSEMNVSTLELGDSALYLCASSLAKGFLAGDEQYFGPGTRLTVT.